Shown below are 27 T cell receptor beta chains from a single sample sequenced in a study of OX40 agonist ivuxolimab in advanced cancers. TCRdb's table, derived via immunoSEQ multiplex PCR, lists solely in-frame clones and lacks some. The sample gives some 11,000 clones, approximately 87% of which show up once; over 45% is in the top ten. The source material was CD4+ or CD8+ T cells sorted from blood, sampled in a trial of the OX40 agonist ivuxolimab. These receptors were obtained from an adult with an advanced solid tumor such as melanoma, head and neck, liver or kidney cancer.

The chain carries TRBV7-2 and TRBJ2-3; tentatively, D is TRBD1 (5 bases). Germline loops: CDR1 SGHTA, CDR2 FQGNSA. CDR3 length: 15 amino acids. V shed 0 bases and J shed 4 bases, with 11 bases lying between them. The CDR3 is CASSLAGLRADTQYF. CDR3 DNA: TGTGCCAGCAGCTTAGCGGGGCTTAGGGCAGATACGCAGTATTTT.

This chain connects TRBV30 to TRBJ1-5; D gene uncertain. With 1 base removed from V and 2 bases from J, the gap between germline ends came to 9 bases. The CDR3 has 14 amino acids. Germline lookup yields CDR1 GTSNPN and CDR2 SVGIG (reference sequence). The CDR3 DNA sequence: TGTGCCTGGAGTGCTGGCGTCGGCAATCAGCCCCAGCATTTT. Amino acid sequence: CAWSAGVGNQPQHF.

J is TRBJ2-7 and V is TRBV7-9; weak D call: TRBD2 (5 bases). Germline V lookup: CDR1 SEHNR, CDR2 FQNEAQ (reference sequence). The CDR3 contains 14 residues. V lost 2 bases and J 2 bases, leaving 10 bases between the germline ends. CDR3 region: CASSLRTPTYEQYF. In DNA, the CDR3 is TGTGCCAGCAGCTTACGGACTCCGACCTACGAGCAGTACTTC.

In its sample, this clone was seen once. V is TRBV5-1 and J is TRBJ2-7; unclear D gene. The V and J ends lost 0 bases and 5 bases respectively, with 3 bases between them. The CDR3 loop spans 11 amino acids. Germline CDR1 SGHRS, CDR2 YFSETQ. CDR3: CASSLGDEQYF. The CDR3, as DNA: TGCGCCAGCAGCTTGGGGGACGAGCAGTACTTC.

The rearrangement uses TRBV4-3 and TRBJ2-7; 10 bases match TRBD2. Germline V gives CDR1 LGHNA, CDR2 YSLEER. The ends lost 1 base at V and 4 bases at J; junction bases unmatched: 4. The CDR3 has 15 amino acids. CDR3 sequence (DNA): TGCGCCAGCAGCCAAGGTGTAGCGGGAGGTTACGAGCAGTACTTC. The encoded protein is CASSQGVAGGYEQYF.

The chain uses TRBV15 and TRBJ1-5; D is perhaps TRBD1 (5 bases). This CDR3 has 15 amino acids. Germline V gene sequence: CDR1 LNHNV, CDR2 YYDKDF (reference sequence). Between the trimmed V and J ends, which lost 3 bases and 3 bases, there was a span of 12 bases. The CDR3: CATSSSGHHNQPQHF. CDR3 DNA sequence: TGTGCCACCAGCAGTAGCGGACACCACAATCAGCCCCAGCATTTT.

This CDR3 is CASSSRLAAQNIQYF. The CDR3 DNA follows: TGTGCCAGCAGCTCGAGACTAGCGGCCCAAAACATTCAGTACTTC. The chain carries TRBV7-9 and TRBJ2-4; 9 nucleotides line up with TRBD2. The germline CDR1 and CDR2 sequences are SEHNR and FQNEAQ (reference sequence). This CDR3 region has 15 residues. J gave up 5 bases and V 4 bases, and 6 bases lay outside the gene matches.

The chain couples TRBV2 to TRBJ2-3; D gene ambiguous. V dropped 8 bases and J dropped 4 bases, with 10 bases sitting between them. Germline lookup yields CDR1 SNHLY and CDR2 FYNNEI. The CDR3 covers 12 residues. The CDR3 sequence is CASQHRADTQYF. For the CDR3, the DNA is TGTGCCAGCCAGCATCGGGCAGATACGCAGTATTTT.

The rearrangement uses TRBV19 and TRBJ2-6; D might be TRBD2 (6 bases). Deletions cut 8 bases from V and 0 bases from J, with 14 bases between. CDR3 length equals 16 residues. The germline V gene encodes CDR1 LNHDA and CDR2 SQIVND (reference sequence). CDR3 sequence reads: CASGSGVLSGANVLTF. For the CDR3, the DNA is TGTGCCAGTGGGTCGGGAGTTCTCTCTGGGGCCAACGTCCTGACTTTC.

The V and J genes are TRBV25-1 and TRBJ2-1, with TRBD2 matching 11 bases. CDR1 is MGHDK and CDR2 is SYGVNS in the germline V gene. The CDR3 spans 16 residues. With 4 bases clipped from V and 8 bases from J, the junction kept 10 bases outside the gene matches. CDR3 DNA: TGTGCCAGCAGTGTAATAGCGGGAGGGCATGGTGATGAGCAGTTCTTC. Translated: CASSVIAGGHGDEQFF.

CDR3 amino acids: CASSQGRTYEQYF. The CDR3, as DNA: TGTGCCAGCAGCCAAGGGAGAACCTACGAGCAGTACTTC. The V gene is TRBV4-2, the J gene TRBJ2-7; no firm D call. Per the germline V gene, CDR1 is LGHNA and CDR2 is YNFKEQ. The V gene lost 1 base and the J gene lost 2 bases, with 6 bases spanning the gap. CDR3 length: 13 residues.

This clone was observed once. V is TRBV11-2 and J is TRBJ1-2; TRBD1 aligns across 8 bases. This CDR3 spans 14 amino acids. J gave up 7 bases and V 4 bases, and 8 bases lay outside the gene matches. Looked up from germline, CDR1 is SGHAT and CDR2 is FQNNGV. As DNA, the CDR3 is TGTGCCAGCAGCTCCCTCGGGACAGGTTTTGGCTACACCTTC. It is translated as CASSSLGTGFGYTF.

This clone was seen only once. V is TRBV9 and J is TRBJ2-7; D possibly corresponds to TRBD1 (6 bases). Trimming cost V 0 bases and J 4 bases, with 11 bases left between them. Germline V lookup: CDR1 SGDLS, CDR2 YYNGEE. The CDR3 covers 14 residues. CDR3 bases: TGTGCCAGCAGCGTAGGCCCAGGGGATTACGAGCAGTACTTC. Translating gives CASSVGPGDYEQYF.

The chain's CDR3 is CASSIGGGALAKNIQYF. CDR3 coding DNA: TGTGCCAGTAGTATAGGGGGAGGAGCACTAGCCAAAAACATTCAGTACTTC. The chain joins TRBV19 to TRBJ2-4; TRBD2 is a possible D gene (6 bases). Germline CDR1 LNHDA, CDR2 SQIVND (reference sequence). Trimming left V 1 base short and J 0 bases short, with 13 bases between. CDR3 length: 17 residues.

The chain is built from TRBV7-2 and TRBJ2-7; D is uncertain. The CDR3 extends over 12 amino acids. Germline values: CDR1 SGHTA, CDR2 FQGNSA. V lost 3 bases and J 4 bases, leaving 7 bases between the germline ends. CDR3: CASSFGSYEQYF. Here the CDR3 DNA reads TGTGCCAGCAGCTTCGGGTCGTACGAGCAGTACTTC.

The chain uses TRBV7-6 and TRBJ2-5, with D possibly matching TRBD1 (6 bases). Germline CDR1 reads SGHVS; CDR2 reads FNYEAQ. This CDR3 has 13 residues. Trimming removed 8 bases from V and 4 bases from J, with 14 bases in between. CDR3 DNA: TGTGCCAGCGGCCTGGGGGCCGGAGAGACCCAGTACTTC. This gives the protein CASGLGAGETQYF.

This chain joins TRBV7-9 and TRBJ2-1, with D perhaps matching TRBD2 (5 bases). V lost 1 base, J lost 6 bases, and 13 bases lay in between. The CDR3 consists of 15 residues. CDR1 is SEHNR, CDR2 FQNEAQ, per germline (reference sequence). The CDR3 loop is CASSLVEDYFNEQFF. The CDR3 DNA follows: TGTGCCAGCAGCTTAGTGGAAGACTATTTCAATGAGCAGTTCTTC.

The chain has TRBV30 and TRBJ2-7; D not resolved. The V end lost 1 base, the J end lost 1 base, and 2 bases lay between the germline ends. Germline V lookup: CDR1 GTSNPN, CDR2 SVGIG (reference sequence). CDR3 length equals 11 residues. This chain's CDR3 is CAWSGSYEQYF. The CDR3 region has the DNA TGTGCCTGGAGTGGGTCCTACGAGCAGTACTTC. The variable domain in full, with the rest retrieved from reference TRBV30 and TRBJ2-7, is SQTIHQWPATLVQPVGSPLSLECTVEGTSNPNLYWYRQAAGRGLQLLFYSVGIGQISSEVPQNLSASRPQDRQFILSSKKLLLSDSGFYLCAWSGSYEQYFGPGTRLTVT.

The V and J genes are TRBV16 and TRBJ2-1; TRBD2 matches 9 bases. The V gene end was trimmed by 3 bases and the J gene end by 4 bases; junction bases not matched to a gene: 10. CDR1 is KGHSY and CDR2 is FQNENV in the germline V gene. The CDR3 contains 17 residues. CDR3 sequence (DNA): TGTGCCAGCAGCCACCTAGATAGCGGGAGAGGGTACAATGAGCAGTTCTTC. Protein sequence: CASSHLDSGRGYNEQFF.

The rearrangement links TRBV6-1 to TRBJ1-2; unclear D gene. This CDR3 has 19 amino acids. Germline V gene lookup returns CDR1 MNHNS and CDR2 SASEGT. V lost 1 base, J lost 4 bases, and 25 bases lay in between. CDR3 protein: CASSEVASGWGAGGYGYTF. The CDR3 nucleotides read TGTGCCAGCAGTGAAGTGGCCTCGGGGTGGGGTGCCGGTGGCTATGGCTACACCTTC.

The genes are TRBV27 and TRBJ2-3; weak D call: TRBD1 (6 bases). The CDR3 is 14 residues long. Trimming cost V 4 bases and J 3 bases, with 11 bases left between them. The germline CDR1 and CDR2 sequences are MNHEY and SMNVEV (reference sequence). The CDR3 coding sequence is TGTGCCAGCAGTTCCTACAGGGTTACAGATACGCAGTATTTT. As protein: CASSSYRVTDTQYF.

The V gene is TRBV10-1, the J gene TRBJ2-1; D is perhaps TRBD1 or TRBD2 (6 bases each). CDR1 and CDR2 (germline): WNHNN, SYGVQD (reference sequence). V was clipped by 6 bases and J by 7 bases, with 19 bases between them. This CDR3 contains 15 residues. The CDR3 bases are TGCGCCAGCAGCCCCGCCGGGGGCAAAGGGAATGAGCAGTTCTTC. It yields the protein CASSPAGGKGNEQFF.

The V call is TRBV6-5, the J call TRBJ1-2, with 8 bases lining up with TRBD1. CDR1 and CDR2 (germline): MNHEY, SVGAGI. V lost 5 bases to trimming and J lost 10 bases; unmatched junction nucleotides: 9. CDR3 length equals 13 residues. CDR3 nucleotides: TGTGCCAGCAGTCAGACAGGGGAGGGAATCTACACCTTC. This codes for CASSQTGEGIYTF.

The rearrangement uses TRBV27 and TRBJ2-1; 8 bases align to TRBD2. From germline, CDR1 is MNHEY and CDR2 SMNVEV (reference sequence). This CDR3 spans 13 amino acids. Losses at the gene ends were 2 bases for V and 8 bases for J; bases not matched to a gene: 2. The CDR3 bases are TGTGCCAGCAGTTTAGGGACTAGTCATGAGCAGTTCTTC. Protein: CASSLGTSHEQFF.

The chain combines TRBV7-9 with TRBJ2-5, with 7 positions matching TRBD1. Germline V gene lookup returns CDR1 SEHNR and CDR2 FQNEAQ (reference sequence). The CDR3 totals 14 residues. The V and J ends lost 5 bases and 2 bases, in that order; junction bases with no gene match: 5. The CDR3 sequence: CASSHPGQQETQYF. In DNA form, the CDR3 reads TGTGCCAGCAGCCATCCGGGACAGCAAGAGACCCAGTACTTC.

In this sample, this clone turned up once. CDR3 in amino acids: CAWSAYASREETQYF. The CDR3, as DNA: TGTGCCTGGAGTGCCTACGCTAGCAGAGAAGAGACCCAGTACTTC. The rearrangement uses TRBV30 and TRBJ2-5, with D possibly TRBD2 on 5 matching bases. The germline V and J ends were trimmed by 1 base and 3 bases, with 15 bases remaining between them. The CDR3 runs to 15 residues. Germline V gene sequence: CDR1 GTSNPN, CDR2 SVGIG (reference sequence).

The chain joins TRBV4-1 to TRBJ2-1; D is unclear. CDR1 and CDR2 from the germline V gene are MGHRA and YSYEKL. V lost 3 bases, J lost 10 bases, and 7 bases lay in between. This CDR3 spans 11 amino acids. The CDR3 nucleotides read TGCGCCAGCAGCCAGGGTGTAGAGCAGTTCTTC. Encoded protein: CASSQGVEQFF.